Following are 8 T cell receptor beta chains from one sample sequenced in a study of blood T cell repertoires in COVID-19. Sequencing was performed with immunoSEQ multiplex PCR; in TCRdb, only in-frame clones are kept and a portion is missing. Found here are approximately 41,000 clones, about four fifths of them singletons; the top ten hold over 30%. The sample comprised peripheral blood. The receptors shown here come from a man aged 35-49 years with active or convalescent COVID-19.

This rearrangement joins TRBV7-2 to TRBJ1-5; D unclear. Germline values: CDR1 SGHTA, CDR2 FQGNSA. The CDR3 extends over 15 amino acids. Trimming cost V 3 bases and J 9 bases, with 18 bases left between them. CDR3: CASSLEGRRERPQHF. DNA of the CDR3: TGTGCCAGCAGCTTGGAGGGAAGACGCGAGAGGCCCCAGCATTTT.

The J gene is TRBJ1-1, the V gene TRBV10-3, with 9 bases identical to TRBD1. V lost 8 bases and J lost 6; bases outside the gene matches: 4. The germline gives CDR1 ENHRY, CDR2 SYGVKD. This CDR3 has 12 residues. CDR3 bases: TGTGCCATCGGGACAGGGTTGGCTGAAGCTTTCTTT. This codes for CAIGTGLAEAFF.

The J gene is TRBJ2-7, the V gene TRBV27, with TRBD2 as a possible D gene (5 bases). Germline CDR1 reads MNHEY; CDR2 reads SMNVEV (reference sequence). V lost 3 bases, J lost 5 bases, and 14 bases lay in between. This CDR3 is 14 amino acids long. The chain's CDR3 is CASSLRVSIHEQYF. For the CDR3, the DNA is TGTGCCAGCAGTTTGCGGGTATCAATCCACGAGCAGTACTTC.

The CDR3 bases are TGTGCCAGCAGGATGGCAGGGGGCGGCTACACCTTC. Its translation is CASRMAGGGYTF. The chain links TRBV28 to TRBJ1-2; 8 bases are a match to TRBD1. The germline CDR1 and CDR2 sequences are MDHEN and SYDVKM. CDR3 length equals 12 residues. Trimming cost V 6 bases and J 8 bases; bases outside gene matches: 5.

The chain has TRBV13 and TRBJ2-7, with D unresolved. Germline V gene lookup returns CDR1 PRHDT and CDR2 FYEKMQ (reference sequence). Trimming removed 5 bases from V and 3 bases from J, with 14 bases in between. The CDR3 has 14 residues. The CDR3 loop reads CASSPRIRNYEQYF. The CDR3 region has the DNA TGTGCCAGCAGCCCGCGAATCCGAAACTACGAGCAGTACTTC.

This clone was seen ten or more times. The gene calls are TRBV9 and TRBJ2-2, with a possible D match to TRBD1 (6 bases). CDR1 and CDR2 from the germline V gene are SGDLS and YYNGEE. V shed 0 bases and J shed 4 bases, with 10 bases lying between them. CDR3 size: 15 residues. The CDR3 bases are TGTGCCAGCAGCGTAGCTATGACAGGCACCGGGGAGCTGTTTTTT. This sequence encodes CASSVAMTGTGELFF.

This clone was detected many times. This chain links TRBV29-1 with TRBJ2-2; perhaps TRBD2 as D (5 bases). Deletions cut 3 bases from V and 5 bases from J, with 13 bases between. Germline loops: CDR1 SQVTM, CDR2 ANQGSEA. CDR3 length: 14 amino acids. CDR3 protein: CSVDLGTGTGELFF. The DNA for the CDR3 is TGCAGCGTTGATCTCGGTACGGGGACCGGGGAGCTGTTTTTT.

V gene TRBV18 combines with J gene TRBJ2-7; 7 bases are a match to TRBD1. V shed 3 bases, J shed 3 bases, and the junction held 14 bases outside the gene matches. The CDR3 loop spans 17 amino acids. The germline V gene has CDR1 KGHSH and CDR2 LQKENI. DNA of the CDR3: TGTGCCAGCTCACCCACCACCGGGACAGAAGGCTACTACGAGCAGTACTTC. Protein product: CASSPTTGTEGYYEQYF.